Listed below are T cell receptor beta chains from one sample, sequenced in a study of blood T cell repertoires in COVID-19. Only in-frame clones appear in the TCRdb table, and some are missing; sequencing was by immunoSEQ multiplex PCR. The sample includes 150,000 to 250,000 clones, around 87% of them seen just once. The sample consisted of PBMCs or T cells enriched from blood (not recorded which). The origin of the receptors is a woman aged 25 to 39 who had recovered from COVID-19. Both conserved end residues are part of each CDR3. A D gene is named only where the DNA matches it firmly. Expanded clones are given a class, and other clones once, few, many or no size at all.

>-|TRBJ1-2|TRBV20-1|-
CSASTGGTNYGYTF
TGCAGTGCTAGTACGGGGGGTACTAACTATGGCTACACCTTC
>TRBD1|TRBJ1-6|TRBV10-3|-
CAISEDDRASSPLHF
TGTGCCATCAGTGAGGACGACAGGGCTAGTTCACCCCTCCACTTT
>TRBD2|TRBJ2-1|TRBV24-1|-
CATSDRTSGRVDEQFF
TGTGCCACCAGTGACCGGACTAGCGGGAGGGTTGATGAGCAGTTCTTC
>-|TRBJ1-5|TRBV4-2|few
CASSQEGEVNQPQHF
TGTGCCAGCAGCCAAGAGGGGGAGGTCAATCAGCCCCAGCATTTT
>-|TRBJ2-2|TRBV7-3|-
CASSLSNTGELFF
TGTGCCAGCAGCTTATCTAACACCGGGGAGCTGTTTTTT
>-|TRBJ2-7|TRBV12-3/TRBV12-4|few
CASSADTSYEQYF
TGTGCCAGCAGTGCGGACACATCCTACGAGCAGTACTTC
>TRBD1|TRBJ1-1|TRBV6-5|-
CASRGTGGGSEAFF
TGTGCCAGCAGAGGTACAGGGGGCGGGTCTGAAGCTTTCTTT
>TRBD2|TRBJ2-3|TRBV7-6|once
CASSSSSGGGDTQYF
TGTGCCAGCAGCTCTAGTAGCGGGGGGGGAGATACGCAGTATTTT
>TRBD2|TRBJ2-5|TRBV11-2|-
CASSPQLAGARETQYF
TGTGCCAGCAGCCCCCAACTAGCGGGAGCTCGGGAGACCCAGTACTTC
>-|TRBJ2-3|TRBV30|-
CAWRSGMRNTDTQYF
TGTGCCTGGAGGTCAGGGATGAGGAACACAGATACGCAGTATTTT
>TRBD2|TRBJ2-1|TRBV5-6|-
CASSLGVAGYEQFF
TGTGCCAGCAGCTTGGGGGTAGCGGGCTATGAGCAGTTCTTC
>-|TRBJ1-5|TRBV27|-
CASSLQGNWQPQHF
TGTGCCAGCAGTTTACAGGGGAATTGGCAGCCCCAGCATTTT
>TRBD1|TRBJ2-1|TRBV29-1|-
CSGGTGTYNEQFF
TGCAGCGGTGGGACAGGAACCTACAATGAGCAGTTCTTC
>-|TRBJ1-3|TRBV9|-
CASSVAPAGVSGNTIYF
TGTGCCAGCAGCGTAGCTCCCGCGGGAGTCTCTGGAAACACCATATATTTT
>-|TRBJ2-1|TRBV6-1|once
CASSEAGGKYNEQFF
TGTGCCAGCAGTGAAGCAGGGGGAAAATACAATGAGCAGTTCTTC
>-|TRBJ1-3|TRBV6-1|-
CASSEGSSGNTIYF
TGTGCCAGCAGTGAAGGTAGCTCTGGAAACACCATATATTTT